This entry describes one T cell receptor beta chain. Its antigen is undetermined. The sample is drawn from a study of immune cell composition in non-small cell lung cancer. Whole-study results and caveats: Approximately 73% of squamous and approximately 30% of adenocarcinoma cases had tumour-associated clones >0.5%. Adenocarcinomas with higher top tumour-associated clone frequency had more reactive TILs. Tumour TCR-beta clonality was not significantly tied to smoking pack-years.

Measured with immunoSEQ multiplex PCR; TCRdb has only the in-frame clones, and not every one. The table shows thousands of clones, with about four fifths occurring only once. This TCR was sampled from a human donor with non-small cell lung cancer. The specimen sequenced was lung tumor tissue.

The CDR3 DNA reads as TGTGCCAGCAGCCCCCTGCCGGGTGAGCAGTTCTTC. Protein sequence: CASSPLPGEQFF. The chain joins TRBV28 to TRBJ2-1, with D hard to call. Deletions cut 6 bases from V and 9 bases from J, with 12 bases between. Germline V gene sequence: CDR1 MDHEN, CDR2 SYDVKM. The CDR3 has 12 residues.